Sequencing of this TCR beta chain was carried out in a study of blood T cell repertoires in COVID-19. Study background: Samples representing acute and convalescent COVID-19 were sourced from the United States, Italy and Spain. T cells, B-cell-depleted T cells, or PBMCs provided the cDNA or gDNA that served as material.

Per the original methods: Amplification of reference gene primers was used by the study to estimate nucleated cell counts. Clones were read by immunoSEQ multiplex PCR, and TCRdb kept only the in-frame ones, dropping some. V and J calls and clone size come straight from that table; D and trimming were deduced from the DNA. Of approximately 350,000 clones listed, around nine tenths are singletons. CDR3 length equals 14 residues. Germline values: CDR1 LGHDT, CDR2 YNNKEL (reference sequence). V lost 1 base and J lost 7, with 13 bases in between. The sample comprised peripheral blood. The receptor was isolated from a woman younger than 30 who had recovered from COVID-19. This sequence joins TRBV3-1 (or the pseudogene TRBV3-2) and TRBJ2-5; a possible D gene is TRBD2 (5 bases). Here the CDR3 reads CASSQVGAKGTQYF. As DNA, the CDR3 is TGTGCCAGCAGCCAAGTGGGAGCCAAAGGGACCCAGTACTTC.